One T cell receptor (beta chain) is described in this entry. Its specific antigen is unknown. The sample holds no much larger clone one base away, and base qualities are not on file. In light of the paper, this sample's time point label describes: week 11, during vaccination. A 20-mer mutant IDH1 peptide at 300 micrograms in Montanide made up each vaccine dose, which was injected subcutaneously together with topical imiquimod. Donors had newly diagnosed WHO grade 3 or 4 IDH1-mutant astrocytomas with loss of nuclear ATRX. The samples were drawn from NOA16, a multicentre, single-arm, open-label phase I trial in Germany that tested a mutant IDH1 peptide vaccine in humans for the first time. The DNeasy Blood and Tissue Kit was used to extract genomic DNA from EDTA blood for TCRB sequencing. To prepare the library, the immunoSEQ multiplex PCR assay was applied. Following the manufacturer's protocol, the hsTCRB Kit was used to amplify rearranged TCR beta chain sequences. Sequencing of TCRB libraries was carried out on an Illumina MiSeq. The paper's processing steps were these. Demultiplexing, trimming and gene mapping were performed with the kit vendor's proprietary platform. The table was pulled from immuneACCESS by TCRdb, which kept in-frame rearrangements only. Such tables lose some clones; where checked, under half of the loss comes from unresolved V genes, and the rest has no known cause. V and J calls and clone size are copied from that table; D and trimming were computed from the DNA. The sample profile shows some 120,000 clones; about four fifths of them were found once. The ten largest clones capture around 5.5% of the sample.

The sample originates from a study of a mutant IDH1 vaccine in newly diagnosed glioma (dated by TCRdb to the early 2020s). Notes on the research overall: Patients received eight vaccinations in weeks 1, 3, 5, 7, 11, 15, 19 and 23, corresponding to visits V03 through V10. Vaccination was initiated 4-6 weeks after radiotherapy alone, or concurrently with temozolomide cycles in the chemotherapy-containing groups. Of the approximately 29 treated patients, approximately 62% were male and around 38% were female, and a mean age of 40.4 years was recorded. Peripheral blood samples were drawn at six visits, namely V03 (baseline), V05, V07, V10, V12 and V13. Before enrollment, patients had received standard therapy of radiotherapy alone, temozolomide alone, or radiochemotherapy with temozolomide; most received the combination. Longitudinal TCRB deep sequencing was done for 25 to 30 treated patients, wherever samples were available for exploratory analyses. General study outcomes and caveats: Immune responses induced by the vaccine were seen in more than 85% of patients across multiple MHC alleles. Availability determined which PBMC samples were chosen for TCRB deep sequencing. It was noted by the authors that analyses of patient blood samples could not be reproduced owing to sample limitations. Pseudoprogression appeared unrelated to alterations in the top peripheral T cell clonotypes detected by TCRB sequencing.

CDR1 is given as SGHRS and CDR2 as YFSETQ, both from the germline V gene. Trimming removed 4 bases from V and 0 bases from J; the gene matches leave 6 bases unexplained. Inclusive of the bounding cysteine and phenylalanine, the CDR3 is 17 residues long. Only the CDR3 part of the read is kept: 51 bases, read in frame from the first base. The rearrangement joined TRBV5-1 to TRBJ2-6, with 8 middle bases fitting TRBD2. The origin of this receptor is a man between 35 and 55 years old with glioma. Specimen: PBMCs, collected from a glioma patient whose treatment included an IDH1 peptide vaccine. The CDR3 is CASSRGGPDSGANVLTF. The DNA reads TGCGCCAGCAGCCGGGGGGGCCCCGACTCTGGGGCCAACGTCCTGACTTTC.